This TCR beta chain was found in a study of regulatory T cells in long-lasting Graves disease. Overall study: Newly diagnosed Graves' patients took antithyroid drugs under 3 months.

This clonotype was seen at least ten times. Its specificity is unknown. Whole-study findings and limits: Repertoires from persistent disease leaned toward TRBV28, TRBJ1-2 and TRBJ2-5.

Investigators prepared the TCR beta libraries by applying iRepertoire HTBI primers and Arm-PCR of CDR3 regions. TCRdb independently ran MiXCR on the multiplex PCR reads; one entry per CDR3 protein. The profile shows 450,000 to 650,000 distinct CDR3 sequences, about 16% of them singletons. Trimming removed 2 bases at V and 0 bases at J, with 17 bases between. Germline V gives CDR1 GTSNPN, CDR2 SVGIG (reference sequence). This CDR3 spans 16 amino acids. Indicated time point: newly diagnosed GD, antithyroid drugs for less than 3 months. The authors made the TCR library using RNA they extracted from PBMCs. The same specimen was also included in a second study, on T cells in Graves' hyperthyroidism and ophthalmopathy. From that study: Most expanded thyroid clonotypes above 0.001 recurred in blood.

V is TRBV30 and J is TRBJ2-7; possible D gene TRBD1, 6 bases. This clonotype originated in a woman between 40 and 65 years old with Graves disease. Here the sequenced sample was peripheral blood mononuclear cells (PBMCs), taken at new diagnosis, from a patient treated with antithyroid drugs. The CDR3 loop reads CAWSPLRDTDSYEQYF. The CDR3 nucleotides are TGTGCCTGGAGTCCACTCCGGGACACCGACTCCTACGAGCAGTACTTC.